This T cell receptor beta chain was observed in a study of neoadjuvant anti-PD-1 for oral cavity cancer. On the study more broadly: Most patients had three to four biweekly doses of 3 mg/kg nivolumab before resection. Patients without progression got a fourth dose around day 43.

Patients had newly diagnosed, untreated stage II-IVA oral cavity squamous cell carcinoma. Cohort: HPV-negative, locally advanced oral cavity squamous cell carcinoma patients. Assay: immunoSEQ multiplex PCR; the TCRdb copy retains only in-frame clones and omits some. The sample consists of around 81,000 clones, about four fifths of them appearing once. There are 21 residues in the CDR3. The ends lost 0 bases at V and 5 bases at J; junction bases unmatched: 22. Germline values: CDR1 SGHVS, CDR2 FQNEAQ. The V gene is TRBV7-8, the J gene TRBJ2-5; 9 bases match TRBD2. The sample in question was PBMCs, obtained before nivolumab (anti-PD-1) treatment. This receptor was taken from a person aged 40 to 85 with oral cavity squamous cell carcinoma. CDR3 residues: CASSLALSGGTNRSPPETQYF. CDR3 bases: TGTGCCAGCAGCTTAGCGCTAAGCGGGGGGACGAACAGGTCTCCCCCGGAGACCCAGTACTTC. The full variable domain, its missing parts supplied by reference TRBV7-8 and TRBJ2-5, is GAGVSQSPRYKVAKRGQDVALRCDPISGHVSLFWYQQALGQGPEFLTYFQNEAQLDKSGLPSDRFFAERPEGSVSTLKIQRTQQEDSAVYLCASSLALSGGTNRSPPETQYFGPGTRLLVL.